This TCR beta chain originates from a study of T cell repertoires in cytomegalovirus infection. Overall study findings and caveats: Cumulative frequency of public TCR beta families picked out carriers of CMV plus the relevant HLA.

This clonotype was counted between two and nine times. The target antigen is unknown. Germline assignment: CDR1 SGHTA and CDR2 FQGNSA. Trimming removed 5 bases from V and 5 bases from J; junction bases left unmatched: 5. The CDR3 is 13 amino acids. TCRdb recomputed calls from the reads with MiXCR, one row per CDR3 protein. The sample lists approximately 270,000 distinct CDR3 sequences; about 20% were seen once. This material consisted of cultured PBMCs, taken from culture after CMV antigen stimulation. The sequence was collected from a human donor in good health (CMV status not recorded). Some clones in this sample may be carry-over from other donors' samples. The V call is TRBV7-2, the J call TRBJ2-5, with 7 positions matching TRBD2. The CDR3, as DNA: TGTGCCAGCAGCCTTAGCGGGTGGGAGACCCAGTACTTC. It yields the protein CASSLSGWETQYF. Complete variable domain (other parts from reference TRBV7-2 and TRBJ2-5): GAGVSQSPSNKVTEKGKDVELRCDPISGHTALYWYRQSLGQGLEFLIYFQGNSAPDKSGLPSDRFSAERTGGSVSTLTIQRTQQEDSAVYLCASSLSGWETQYFGPGTRLLVL.